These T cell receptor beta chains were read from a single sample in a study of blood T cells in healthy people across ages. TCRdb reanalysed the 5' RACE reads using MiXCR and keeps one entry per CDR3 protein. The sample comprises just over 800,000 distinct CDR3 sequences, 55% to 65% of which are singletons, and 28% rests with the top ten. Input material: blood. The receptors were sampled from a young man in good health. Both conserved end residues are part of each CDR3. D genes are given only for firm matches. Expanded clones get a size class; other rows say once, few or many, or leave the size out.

TGTGCCAGCAGTTTTCTAGCGGGGTTGGAGACCCAGTACTTC | CASSFLAGLETQYF | 14 | TRBD2 | TRBJ2-5 | NA | TRBV28
TGCGCCAGCAGCTTGGGACACGAACCCTACGAGCAGTACTTC | CASSLGHEPYEQYF | 14 | NA | TRBJ2-7 | NA | TRBV5-1
TGTGCCAGCAGCCAAGATTGGATTGTCCCGGGTGTTGATGGCTACACCTTC | CASSQDWIVPGVDGYTF | 17 | NA | TRBJ1-2 | few | TRBV4-2
TGTGCCAGCAGTACCGACTCGGACGAGCAGTACTTC | CASSTDSDEQYF | 12 | NA | TRBJ2-7 | few | TRBV6-6
TGTGCCAGCAGCTTATACCGGGGGACGGACGAGCAGTACTTC | CASSLYRGTDEQYF | 14 | NA | TRBJ2-7 | NA | TRBV7-9
TGTGCCAGCAGTACTAGCGGGATGCGGAGGGATACGCAGTATTTT | CASSTSGMRRDTQYF | 15 | TRBD2 | TRBJ2-3 | NA | TRBV2
TGTGCCAGCAGCTTAGAATTCTTCCAGAGTACAGATACGCAGTATTTT | CASSLEFFQSTDTQYF | 16 | NA | TRBJ2-3 | once | TRBV7-6
TGTGCCAGCAAGAAGAGTCCGGGACAGAACGACGAGCAGTACTTC | CASKKSPGQNDEQYF | 15 | TRBD1 | TRBJ2-7 | NA | TRBV28
TGCGCCAGCAGCTTGGATCGGCAGGGCTGGGACGAGCAGTACTTC | CASSLDRQGWDEQYF | 15 | NA | TRBJ2-7 | NA | TRBV5-1
TGTGCCAGCAGACAGGGGGCGCGTTATCAGCCCCAGCATTTT | CASRQGARYQPQHF | 14 | TRBD1 | TRBJ1-5 | NA | TRBV6-6
TGTGCCAGCAGCTTAGCGCAAACTAGCGGGCTCAGCTCCTACGAGCAGTACTTC | CASSLAQTSGLSSYEQYF | 18 | TRBD2 | TRBJ2-7 | NA | TRBV7-2
TGCAGCGTTGAAGGGCAGGGTAATCAGCCCCAGCATTTT | CSVEGQGNQPQHF | 13 | NA | TRBJ1-5 | NA | TRBV29-1
TGTGCCAGCAGCCCCCTTGTGAGGTTCAATGAGCAGTTCTTC | CASSPLVRFNEQFF | 14 | NA | TRBJ2-1 | NA | TRBV11-2
TGTGCCAGCAGCTTATGGGGGTCGAGGCAGTTCTTC | CASSLWGSRQFF | 12 | NA | TRBJ2-1 | few | TRBV7-2
TGCAGTGCTAGATCGGATTCCAACTATGGCTACACCTTC | CSARSDSNYGYTF | 13 | NA | TRBJ1-2 | NA | TRBV20-1
TGCGCCAGCAGCCAAGAAACAGCCCAAACAGATACGCAGTATTTT | CASSQETAQTDTQYF | 15 | NA | TRBJ2-3 | NA | TRBV4-3
TGCGCCAGCAGCTCGGACAGTCTTTATGGCTACACCTTC | CASSSDSLYGYTF | 13 | NA | TRBJ1-2 | NA | TRBV5-1
TGTGCCAGCAGCTTAGCGTCCTCATGGGGGAATGAGCAGTTCTTC | CASSLASSWGNEQFF | 15 | NA | TRBJ2-1 | NA | TRBV7-2
TGTGCCAGCAGCCGTCAGGGGAAAAACATTCAGTACTTC | CASSRQGKNIQYF | 13 | NA | TRBJ2-4 | few | TRBV13
TGTGCCAGCAGCCCCCGGCAGGACGAACAGCCCCAGCATTTT | CASSPRQDEQPQHF | 14 | NA | TRBJ1-5 | NA | TRBV7-2
TGTGCCAGCAGCCCGTTGACGCAGGGGGGGAATTCACCCCTCCACTTT | CASSPLTQGGNSPLHF | 16 | TRBD1 | TRBJ1-6 | NA | TRBV12-3/TRBV12-4
TGCAGCGTCCGGACGGGACACTATGGCTACACCTTC | CSVRTGHYGYTF | 12 | NA | TRBJ1-2 | NA | TRBV29-1
TGCAGTGCTCAGGGGTCGGCCTCTGGGGCCAACGTCCTGACTTTC | CSAQGSASGANVLTF | 15 | NA | TRBJ2-6 | NA | TRBV20-1
TGCGCCAGCAGCTTATACCGGGGATCGGGAGAGACCCAGTACTTC | CASSLYRGSGETQYF | 15 | NA | TRBJ2-5 | NA | TRBV5-1
TGTGCCAGCAGACGGGGACTAGCGACAGATACGCAGTATTTT | CASRRGLATDTQYF | 14 | TRBD2 | TRBJ2-3 | many | TRBV6-2/TRBV6-3
TGTGCCAGCAGTTTAATGGGGACAGTCTACTACGAGCAGTACTTC | CASSLMGTVYYEQYF | 15 | TRBD1 | TRBJ2-7 | NA | TRBV28
TGTGCCAGCAGCCCGCTAGGGACAGCCTCCTACGAGCAGTACTTC | CASSPLGTASYEQYF | 15 | TRBD1 | TRBJ2-7 | once | TRBV7-2
TGCGCCAGCAGCCAATCGACAGGGGTTTCCTACGAGCAGTACTTC | CASSQSTGVSYEQYF | 15 | TRBD1 | TRBJ2-7 | few | TRBV4-3
TGCAGGGGCGACGAGGGGGGATCCTACGAGCAGTACTTC | CRGDEGGSYEQYF | 13 | NA | TRBJ2-7 | NA | TRBV20-1
TGTGCCAGCAGCCCCCGCGGGACGGAGAACTACGAGCAGTACTTC | CASSPRGTENYEQYF | 15 | NA | TRBJ2-7 | NA | TRBV7-8
TGCAGTGCTAGAGATAACGGGGGGGGGACCCAAATATACAATGAGCAGTTCTTC | CSARDNGGGTQIYNEQFF | 18 | TRBD2 | TRBJ2-1 | NA | TRBV20-1
TGTGCCAGCCAAGTACTGGACAGGGCCGGATTGGATGAGCAGTTCTTC | CASQVLDRAGLDEQFF | 16 | TRBD1 | TRBJ2-1 | NA | TRBV6-6
TGCGCCAGCAGCCCCACGGGACACCTTAACTATGGCTACACCTTC | CASSPTGHLNYGYTF | 15 | NA | TRBJ1-2 | few | TRBV5-1
TGTGCCTCGGGGGGACAGGGCCACACCGGGGAGCTGTTTTTT | CASGGQGHTGELFF | 14 | TRBD1 | TRBJ2-2 | NA | TRBV10-3
TGTGCCAGCAGCTCCAGACGGGACAGGGGGCATGAAACTAATGAAAAACTGTTTTTT | CASSSRRDRGHETNEKLFF | 19 | TRBD1 | TRBJ1-4 | NA | TRBV5-4
TGTGCCATCAGATCAGAAGGTGGTGGCTACACCTTC | CAIRSEGGGYTF | 12 | NA | TRBJ1-2 | NA | TRBV10-3
TGCGCCAGCAGCCAAGATGAGGATGAAGGGAATGAGCAGTTCTTC | CASSQDEDEGNEQFF | 15 | NA | TRBJ2-1 | NA | TRBV4-3
TGTGCCAGCAGTTACCATATCCGGACAGACAACCCCTCTGGGGCCAACGTCCTGACTTTC | CASSYHIRTDNPSGANVLTF | 20 | NA | TRBJ2-6 | NA | TRBV6-2/TRBV6-3
TGTGCCAGCAGCTTAGGGCCAGGGGGCGGGGAGCTGTTTTTT | CASSLGPGGGELFF | 14 | TRBD1 | TRBJ2-2 | NA | TRBV7-8
TGTGCCAGCAGTGCTCAAGGACCCTTCGGGGAGCTGTTTTTT | CASSAQGPFGELFF | 14 | NA | TRBJ2-2 | NA | TRBV12-3/TRBV12-4
TGTGCCAGCAGCTTTTTCAGGCGCAACGAGCAGTACTTC | CASSFFRRNEQYF | 13 | NA | TRBJ2-7 | NA | TRBV11-2
TGCAGCGTTGAAAGTAGGGGAAGCTCCTACAATGAGCAGTTCTTC | CSVESRGSSYNEQFF | 15 | NA | TRBJ2-1 | NA | TRBV29-1
TGCAGCGTTGAAGAAGGGACTAGGGAGATATCAAAACTGTTTTTT | CSVEEGTREISKLFF | 15 | NA | TRBJ1-4 | few | TRBV29-1
TGCGCCAGCAGCTTCGACAGGGAGTTGGACAATGAGCAGTTCTTC | CASSFDRELDNEQFF | 15 | TRBD1 | TRBJ2-1 | NA | TRBV5-1